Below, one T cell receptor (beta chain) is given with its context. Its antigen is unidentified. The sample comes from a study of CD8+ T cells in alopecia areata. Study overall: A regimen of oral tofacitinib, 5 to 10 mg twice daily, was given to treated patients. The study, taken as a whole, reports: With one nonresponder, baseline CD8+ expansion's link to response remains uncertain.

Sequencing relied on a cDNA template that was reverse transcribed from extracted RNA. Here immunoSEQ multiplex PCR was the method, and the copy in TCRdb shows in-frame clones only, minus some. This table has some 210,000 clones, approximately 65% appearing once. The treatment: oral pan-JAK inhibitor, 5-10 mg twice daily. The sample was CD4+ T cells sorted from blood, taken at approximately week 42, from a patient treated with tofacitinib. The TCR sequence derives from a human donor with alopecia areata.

CDR3 loop: CASSSATDRNSPLHF. The CDR3 DNA reads as TGCGCCAGCAGCTCCGCTACGGACCGGAATTCACCCCTCCACTTT. The chain joins TRBV5-1 to TRBJ1-6, with D unresolved. This CDR3 is built from 15 residues. Germline V gives CDR1 SGHRS, CDR2 YFSETQ. With 3 bases removed from V and 7 bases from J, the gap between germline ends came to 14 bases.